The entry below gives a single T cell receptor (beta chain) sequence along with its context. The antigen it recognizes is unknown. Sequence at one end of the junction differs from germline and may be a read error. Systemically healthy Caucasian individuals from Russia, 39 in total and aged about 6 to 90 years, were included as donors. Each donor gave roughly 11 milliliters of peripheral blood, drawn into EDTA-treated Vacutainer tubes. PBMCs were isolated by Ficoll-Paque density-gradient centrifugation, with at least 7 million obtained per sample. Trizol reagent was used to extract total RNA from PBMCs, with at least 5 micrograms per sample. Naive CD45RAhigh/CD27high T cell percentages were measured by flow cytometry on a PBMC aliquot from every donor. The data belong to a study of blood T cells in healthy people across ages (dated by TCRdb to about 2015). For the wider study: In model experiments, roughly one uniquely barcoded TCR beta cDNA molecule per two T cells was captured by template switching. To track age-related changes in TCR beta repertoire diversity, the study relied on deep sequencing normalized with unique cDNA molecular identifiers. The donors were split into four age groups: young (average around 15 years), middle-aged (about 40), aged (more than 55) and long-lived (roughly 88). Donors of different ages were randomly distributed across sequencing lanes to avoid experimental bias. For two donors (one aged 18 to 30 and one aged 80 or older), the study analyzed two additional independent replicas of 1 million unique cDNA reads from the same blood draw. The investigation overall reported the following: Observed TCR beta diversity per million T cells fell roughly linearly with age, and a significant reduction was already apparent by age around 40. The long-lived group showed more naive CD4+ T cells, fewer expanded clones and increased TCR diversity than the aged group, suggesting age selection. Conclusive comparison of naive and antigen-experienced compartments was prevented by the profiling of bulk unsorted PBMCs. Total diversity estimates from one million sequenced T cells were considered lower bounds and underestimates. Because donor CMV infection status was unknown, age-related changes in expanded clonotypes were potentially confounded. There was a strong correlation between observed TCR beta diversity and the percentage of naive T cells measured by flow cytometry.

The receptor library was made with 5' RACE. The listed sequencing device is Illumina HiSeq 2500. A second roughly 6 to 12 cycle PCR used a sample-barcoded 5' primer and a J-beta primer mix. A template-switch 5' adaptor carrying 12 random nucleotides introduced a unique molecular identifier onto each TCR beta cDNA molecule. At least 2.5 million CDR3-containing paired-end reads were obtained from each sample. First-strand cDNA synthesis was performed from all RNA using the Mint cDNA synthesis kit, with priming by a TRBC-specific oligonucleotide. Following uracil-DNA glycosylase treatment, all cDNA underwent a first 18-cycle PCR with the universal primers M1SS and BC2_uni_R. Regarding the original processing steps: Each sample was normalized by randomly selecting 1 million high-quality reads, each carrying a distinct molecular identifier. Instead of being binned into consensus sequences, reads with shared molecular identifiers were discarded. MiTCR, set to a Q25 quality threshold and the strictest error-elimination algorithm, was used for CDR3 identification, clonotype clustering and error correction. A nonparametric unseen species model with Euler transformation was used to estimate a lower bound on total TCR beta diversity. Starting from the raw public reads, TCRdb applied fastp trimming at Q25, assembled clones with MiXCR and retained in-frame beta chains. Entries that share a CDR3 protein sequence are merged under the most common genes and DNA. What appears here as the V and J calls and clone size reflects TCRdb's work, not the paper's. Across this sample there are over a million distinct CDR3 sequences, with roughly 64% seen only once. Over 5% of the sample comes from the top ten.

The sample was blood. The TCR sequence derives from a young man in good health.

The DNA is TGTGCCAGCAGTTACTCGGGCTGGTACCTCTACGAGCAGAACTTC. Protein translation: CASSYSGWYLYEQNF. The sequence links TRBV6-6 to TRBJ2-7; the D segment cannot be called with confidence. The cysteine opens and the phenylalanine closes a CDR3 of 15 amino acids. Just CDR3 DNA is preserved here, 45 bases in frame from base 1. The germline V gene (reference sequence) yields MNHNY for CDR1 and SVGAGI for CDR2.